The next 5 T cell receptor beta chains were all read from a single sample in a study of graft-versus-host responses after intestinal transplantation. The table came from immunoSEQ multiplex PCR; TCRdb's copy has only in-frame clones and leaves some out. The sample lists over 45,000 clones, 94% occurring once. These receptors lack a known antigen. The material sequenced was unstimulated CD4+ T cells sorted from spleen or lymph node cells, taken before transplant. The source is a human donor who was the organ donor for an intestinal transplant.

The rearrangement links TRBV7-2 to TRBJ2-7, with D possibly matching TRBD2 (6 bases). Trimming removed 6 bases from V and 5 bases from J, with 17 bases in between. Germline CDR1 is SGHTA and CDR2 is FQGNSA. The CDR3 is 14 amino acids. CDR3 sequence: CASSINGGADEQYF. The CDR3 coding sequence is TGTGCCAGCAGTATCAACGGAGGGGCCGACGAGCAGTACTTC.

The chain is built from TRBV6-5 and TRBJ2-1, with 7 positions matching TRBD2. Trimming removed 7 bases from V and 6 bases from J; junction bases left unmatched: 6. Germline V gene lookup returns CDR1 MNHEY and CDR2 SVGAGI. The length of the CDR3 is 13 residues. The CDR3 is CASTRTRGNEQFF. Here the CDR3 DNA reads TGTGCCAGCACCCGGACTAGGGGCAATGAGCAGTTCTTC.

The chain couples TRBV18 to TRBJ2-7; D gene ambiguous. Per germline, CDR1 KGHSH and CDR2 LQKENI. This CDR3 has 13 residues. Trimming removed 4 bases at V and 3 bases at J, with 10 bases between. In DNA, the CDR3 is TGTGCCAGCTCACGTACTACTTTCTACGAGCAGTACTTC. It specifies CASSRTTFYEQYF.

J is TRBJ2-5 and V is TRBV6-5; 8 positions match TRBD1. The germline gives CDR1 MNHEY, CDR2 SVGAGI. CDR3 length: 15 residues. V gave up 10 bases and J gave up 5 bases; unmatched junction bases: 15. The CDR3 reads CATQTGALGRETQYF. The CDR3 DNA sequence: TGTGCCACCCAGACAGGGGCCCTTGGGCGGGAGACCCAGTACTTC.

The genes are TRBV6-5 and TRBJ1-3; D not certain. This CDR3 is 14 amino acids long. Germline V lookup: CDR1 MNHEY, CDR2 SVGAGI. V was trimmed by 2 bases and J by 0 bases, leaving 5 bases between them. The CDR3 coding sequence is TGTGCCAGCAGTTACGACAACTCTGGAAACACCATATATTTT. Its protein is CASSYDNSGNTIYF.